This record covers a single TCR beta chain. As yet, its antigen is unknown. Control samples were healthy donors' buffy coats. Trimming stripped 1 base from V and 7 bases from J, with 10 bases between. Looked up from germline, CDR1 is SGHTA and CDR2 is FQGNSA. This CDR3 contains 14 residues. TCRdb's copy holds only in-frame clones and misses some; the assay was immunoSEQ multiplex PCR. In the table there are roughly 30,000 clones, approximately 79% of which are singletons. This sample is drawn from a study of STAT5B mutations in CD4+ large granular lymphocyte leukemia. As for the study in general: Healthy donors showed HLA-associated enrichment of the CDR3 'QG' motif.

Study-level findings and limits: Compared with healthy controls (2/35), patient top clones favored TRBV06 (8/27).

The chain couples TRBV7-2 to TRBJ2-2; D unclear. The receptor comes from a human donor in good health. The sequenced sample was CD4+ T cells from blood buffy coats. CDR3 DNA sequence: TGTGCCAGCAGCTTAGGCCCGGACGGCGGGGAGCTGTTTTTT. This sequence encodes CASSLGPDGGELFF.